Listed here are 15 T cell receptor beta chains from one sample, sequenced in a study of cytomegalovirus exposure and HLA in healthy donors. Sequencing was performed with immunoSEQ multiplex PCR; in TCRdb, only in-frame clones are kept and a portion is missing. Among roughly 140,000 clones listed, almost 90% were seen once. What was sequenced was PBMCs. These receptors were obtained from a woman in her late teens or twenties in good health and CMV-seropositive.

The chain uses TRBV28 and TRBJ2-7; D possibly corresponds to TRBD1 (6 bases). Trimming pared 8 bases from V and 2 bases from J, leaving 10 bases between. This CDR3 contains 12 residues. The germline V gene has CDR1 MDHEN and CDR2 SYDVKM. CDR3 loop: CASERGTYEQYF. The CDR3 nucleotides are TGTGCCAGCGAAAGGGGGACCTACGAGCAGTACTTC.

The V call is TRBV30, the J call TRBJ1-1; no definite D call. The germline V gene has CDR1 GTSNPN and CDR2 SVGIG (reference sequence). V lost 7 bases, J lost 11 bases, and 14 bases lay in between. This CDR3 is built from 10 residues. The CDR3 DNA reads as TGTGCCTTGGGTAGAGGGCGCGCTTTCTTT. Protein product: CALGRGRAFF.

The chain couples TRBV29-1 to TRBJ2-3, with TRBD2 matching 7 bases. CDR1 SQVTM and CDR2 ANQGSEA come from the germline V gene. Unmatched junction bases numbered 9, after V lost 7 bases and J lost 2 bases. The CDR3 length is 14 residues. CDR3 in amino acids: CSAVGDYYTDTQYF. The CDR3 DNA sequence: TGCAGCGCCGTCGGGGACTATTACACAGATACGCAGTATTTT.

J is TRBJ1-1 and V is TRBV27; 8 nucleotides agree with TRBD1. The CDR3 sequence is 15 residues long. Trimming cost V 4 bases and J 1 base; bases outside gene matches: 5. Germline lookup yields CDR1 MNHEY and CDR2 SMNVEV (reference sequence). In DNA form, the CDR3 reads TGTGCCAGCAGTTGGAACAGGGGGGGGAACACTGAAGCTTTCTTT. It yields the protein CASSWNRGGNTEAFF.

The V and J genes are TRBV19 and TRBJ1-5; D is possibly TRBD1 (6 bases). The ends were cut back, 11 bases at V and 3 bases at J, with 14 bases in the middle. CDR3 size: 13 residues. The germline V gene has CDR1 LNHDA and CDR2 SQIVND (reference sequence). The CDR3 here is CAASLGANQPQHF. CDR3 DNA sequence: TGTGCCGCCAGCTTGGGGGCCAATCAGCCCCAGCATTTT. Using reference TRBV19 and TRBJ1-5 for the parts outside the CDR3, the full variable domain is DGGITQSPKYLFRKEGQNVTLSCEQNLNHDAMYWYRQDPGQGLRLIYYSQIVNDFQKGDIAEGYSVSREKKESFPLTVTSAQKNPTAFYLCAASLGANQPQHFGDGTRLSIL.

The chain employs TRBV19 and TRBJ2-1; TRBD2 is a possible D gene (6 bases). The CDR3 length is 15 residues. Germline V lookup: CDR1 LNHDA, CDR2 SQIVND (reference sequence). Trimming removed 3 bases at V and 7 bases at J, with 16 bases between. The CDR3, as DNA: TGTGCCAGTAGTATTTCGCTAGCGTCATTTAATGAGCAGTTCTTC. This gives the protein CASSISLASFNEQFF. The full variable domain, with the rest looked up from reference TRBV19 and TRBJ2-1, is DGGITQSPKYLFRKEGQNVTLSCEQNLNHDAMYWYRQDPGQGLRLIYYSQIVNDFQKGDIAEGYSVSREKKESFPLTVTSAQKNPTAFYLCASSISLASFNEQFFGPGTRLTVL.

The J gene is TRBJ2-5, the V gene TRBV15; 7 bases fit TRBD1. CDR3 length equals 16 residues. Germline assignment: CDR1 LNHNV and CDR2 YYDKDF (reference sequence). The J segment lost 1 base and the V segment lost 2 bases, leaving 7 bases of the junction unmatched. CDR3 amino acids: CATSRYPGQFQETQYF. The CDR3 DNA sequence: TGTGCCACCAGCAGATACCCGGGACAGTTCCAAGAGACCCAGTACTTC.

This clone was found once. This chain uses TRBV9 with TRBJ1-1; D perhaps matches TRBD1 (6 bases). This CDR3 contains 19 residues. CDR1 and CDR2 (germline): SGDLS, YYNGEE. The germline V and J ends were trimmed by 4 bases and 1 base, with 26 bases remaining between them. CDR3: CASSSSQEVGGAPNTEAFF. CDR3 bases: TGTGCCAGCAGCTCCTCCCAAGAGGTGGGGGGGGCTCCGAACACTGAAGCTTTCTTT.

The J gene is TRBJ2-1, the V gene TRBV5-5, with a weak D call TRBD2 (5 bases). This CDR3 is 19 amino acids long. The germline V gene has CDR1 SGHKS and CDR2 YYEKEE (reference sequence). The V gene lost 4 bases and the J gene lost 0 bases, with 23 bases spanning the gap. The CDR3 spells CASSPLRGTKESSYNEQFF. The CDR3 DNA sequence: TGTGCCAGCAGCCCCCTTCGGGGTACGAAGGAGAGCTCCTACAATGAGCAGTTCTTC.

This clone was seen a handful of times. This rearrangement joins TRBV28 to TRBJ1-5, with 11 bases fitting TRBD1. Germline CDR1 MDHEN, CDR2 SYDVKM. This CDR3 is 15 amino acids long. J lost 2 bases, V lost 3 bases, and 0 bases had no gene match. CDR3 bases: TGTGCCAGCAGTTTGGGACAGGGGGGCAATCAGCCCCAGCATTTT. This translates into CASSLGQGGNQPQHF.

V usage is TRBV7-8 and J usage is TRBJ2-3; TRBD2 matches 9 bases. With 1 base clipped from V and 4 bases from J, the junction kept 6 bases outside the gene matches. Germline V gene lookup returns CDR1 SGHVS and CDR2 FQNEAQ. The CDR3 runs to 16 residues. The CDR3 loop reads CASSLVGSGGADTQYF. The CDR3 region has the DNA TGTGCCAGCAGCTTAGTCGGTAGCGGGGGTGCAGATACGCAGTATTTT.

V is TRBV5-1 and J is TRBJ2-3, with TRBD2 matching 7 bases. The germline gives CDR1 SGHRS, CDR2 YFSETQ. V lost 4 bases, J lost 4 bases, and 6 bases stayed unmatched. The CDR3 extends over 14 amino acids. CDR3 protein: CASSPGGGADTQYF. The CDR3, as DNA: TGCGCCAGCAGCCCGGGGGGAGGTGCAGATACGCAGTATTTT. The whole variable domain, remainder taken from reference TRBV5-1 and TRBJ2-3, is KAGVTQTPRYLIKTRGQQVTLSCSPISGHRSVSWYQQTPGQGLQFLFEYFSETQRNKGNFPGRFSGRQFSNSRSEMNVSTLELGDSALYLCASSPGGGADTQYFGPGTRLTVL.

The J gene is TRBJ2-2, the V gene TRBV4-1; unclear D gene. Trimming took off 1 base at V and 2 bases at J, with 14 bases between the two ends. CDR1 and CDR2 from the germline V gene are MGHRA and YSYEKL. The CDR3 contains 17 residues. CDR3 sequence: CASSQGMRGRNTGELFF. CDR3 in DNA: TGCGCCAGCAGCCAAGGGATGAGAGGAAGAAACACCGGGGAGCTGTTTTTT.

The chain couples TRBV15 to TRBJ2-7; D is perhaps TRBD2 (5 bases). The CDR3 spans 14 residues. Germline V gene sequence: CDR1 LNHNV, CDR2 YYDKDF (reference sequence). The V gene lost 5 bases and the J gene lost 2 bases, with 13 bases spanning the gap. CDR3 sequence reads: CATSPRTVTYEQYF. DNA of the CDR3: TGTGCCACCAGCCCCCGGACTGTCACCTACGAGCAGTACTTC.

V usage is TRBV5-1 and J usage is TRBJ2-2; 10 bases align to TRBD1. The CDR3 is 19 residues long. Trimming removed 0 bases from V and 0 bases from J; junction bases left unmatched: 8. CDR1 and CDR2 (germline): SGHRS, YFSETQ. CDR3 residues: CASSLVRQGAWANTGELFF. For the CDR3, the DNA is TGCGCCAGCAGCTTGGTGAGACAGGGGGCTTGGGCGAACACCGGGGAGCTGTTTTTT.